The 3 T cell receptor beta chains below all came from one sample that was sequenced in a study of blood T cell repertoires in COVID-19. The table came from immunoSEQ multiplex PCR; TCRdb's copy has only in-frame clones and leaves some out. Altogether more than 150,000 clones are present, around 83% being singletons, with the ten largest covering approximately 6.2%. The sequenced sample was peripheral blood. Receptors were obtained from a woman aged 40 to 50 with acute or convalescent COVID-19.

The chain joins TRBV15 to TRBJ2-1, with D tentatively TRBD2 (5 bases). CDR3 length: 15 amino acids. The germline gives CDR1 LNHNV, CDR2 YYDKDF (reference sequence). V lost 3 bases and J 6 bases, leaving 15 bases between the germline ends. The CDR3 DNA reads as TGTGCCACCAGCAGGGAACTAGGTTCGTCCAATGAGCAGTTCTTC. Its protein product is CATSRELGSSNEQFF.

The J gene is TRBJ2-5, the V gene TRBV19; a possible D gene is TRBD2 (5 bases). CDR1 and CDR2 from the germline V gene are LNHDA and SQIVND (reference sequence). This CDR3 is 11 amino acids long. Trimming stripped 9 bases from V and 5 bases from J, with 10 bases between. CDR3 protein: CASASGETQYF. CDR3 DNA sequence: TGTGCCAGCGCTTCGGGGGAGACCCAGTACTTC.

This clone was seen a handful of times. The gene calls are TRBV20-1 and TRBJ2-7; D not certain. The CDR3 totals 13 residues. Germline values: CDR1 DFQATT, CDR2 SNEGSKA (reference sequence). V was trimmed by 3 bases and J by 2 bases, leaving 11 bases between them. CDR3 DNA sequence: TGCAGTGCTAGTAGTGGCTTAACCTACGAGCAGTACTTC. Translated, it gives CSASSGLTYEQYF.